This record covers a single T cell receptor beta chain. What it binds is unknown. The record originates from a study of shared clonotypes between healthy human individuals. Naive CD8 cells lacked CD45RO, underwent positive selection for CCR7 and left out terminally differentiated effector memory CD45RA+ cells. Study donors comprised healthy, HIV-negative adults devoid of recent acute infection or vaccination. Study-wide results and limits: Relative to clonotypes present in all four donors, those not shared had lower generation probabilities.

The CDR3 totals 13 residues. CDR1 is SGHAT, CDR2 FQNNGV, per germline. Trimming at V came to 3 bases and at J to 6 bases, leaving 4 bases not matched to a gene. Deep level was the assay's run setting. The assay was immunoSEQ multiplex PCR, and TCRdb's table has in-frame clones only and misses some. The sample has some 2.1 million clones, approximately 94% seen once. The TCR was taken from a man between 18 and 29 years old in good health. Sequencing was done on a sample of naive CD8+ T cells sorted from blood. This chain uses TRBV11-2 with TRBJ2-7, with 8 bases aligning to TRBD1. The CDR3 DNA is TGTGCCAGCAGCTTGGATGACAGGGGCGAGCAGTACTTC. This codes for CASSLDDRGEQYF.